This T cell receptor (beta chain) was captured in a study of T cells in Graves' hyperthyroidism and ophthalmopathy. At the level of the study: Pretreatment peripheral blood was obtained at initial diagnosis.

CDR3 length: 13 residues. Germline V lookup: CDR1 KGHSH, CDR2 LQKENI. Trimming pared 5 bases from V and 8 bases from J, leaving 15 bases between. Each ophthalmopathy patient scored at least 3 on the Clinical Activity Score and at least 4 on NOSPECS grade, with duration under 3 months. Clinical symptoms, serum thyroxine and TRAb, thyroid ultrasound and orbital computed tomography were used for the diagnoses. This clonotype has ten or more counts. TCR beta CDR3 regions were amplified from RNA. Researchers ran a first-round RT-PCR on the TCR CDR3 using the HTBI primer set. A single record per CDR3 protein comes from TCRdb applying MiXCR to the multiplex PCR reads. The sample includes 450,000 to 650,000 distinct CDR3 sequences, approximately 15% of them seen just once.

The sequence was obtained from a woman aged 18-29 years with Graves' ophthalmopathy. Sequencing was carried out using blood. The chain combines TRBV18 with TRBJ1-1; tentative D call: TRBD1 (6 bases). The CDR3 nucleotides are TGTGCCAGCTCATTCGACCAAGACAGGGAAGCTTTCTTT. Its protein product is CASSFDQDREAFF.